Listed below are T cell receptor beta chains from one sample, sequenced in a study of shared clonotypes between healthy human individuals. Sequenced by immunoSEQ multiplex PCR; TCRdb stores in-frame clones only, minus some. The repertoire holds over a million clones, with roughly 96% as singletons. The sample taken for sequencing was naive CD4+ T cells sorted from blood. These receptors originate from a man aged 30 to 45 in good health. Each CDR3 is given with its conserved first and last residue. A D gene is named only where the DNA matches it firmly. Not every row has a clone size; where given, it reads once, few, many or a size class.

j_call clone_size d_call v_call cdr3_nt cdr3_aa
TRBJ1-2 . . TRBV5-1 TGCGCCAGCACCTCGAACCCGGGCCAGGGGATTGGCTACACCTTC CASTSNPGQGIGYTF
TRBJ2-7 few . TRBV18 TGTGCCAGCTCACCACGGGCCGTGGGTCCCTACGAGCAGTACTTC CASSPRAVGPYEQYF
TRBJ2-7 . . TRBV18 TGTGCCAGCTCACCAGGGCAGGCTCGCTCCTACGAGCAGTACTTC CASSPGQARSYEQYF
TRBJ2-7 . . TRBV6-5 TGTGCCAGCAGTTACTCGAATCCGAGTTACGAGCAGTACTTC CASSYSNPSYEQYF
TRBJ2-2 . . TRBV4-1 TGCGCCAGCAGCCAGGGGGAGGACACCGGGGAGCTGTTTTTT CASSQGEDTGELFF
TRBJ2-1 . TRBD2 TRBV11-3 TGTGCCAGCAGCTTAGTTGGCCCGAGCGGGAGCTCCTACAATGAGCAGTTCTTC CASSLVGPSGSSYNEQFF
TRBJ1-5 . . TRBV15 TGTGCCACCAGCTCCCGCCGGAGTAGCAATCAGCCCCAGCATTTT CATSSRRSSNQPQHF
TRBJ1-4 . . TRBV10-3 TGTGCCGTTCATGACCGTGGAGAAAAACTGTTTTTT CAVHDRGEKLFF
TRBJ2-3 once . TRBV15 TGTGCCACCAGCAGAGACCCCCGTCTAGGCGGCACAGATACGCAGTATTTT CATSRDPRLGGTDTQYF
TRBJ2-2 . . TRBV6-1 TGTGCCAGCAGTGAACGGCAGTCCGGGGAGCTGTTTTTT CASSERQSGELFF
TRBJ2-2 . . TRBV4-1 TGCGCCAGCAGCCAAGATCAGGCAAAGGGCGACACCGGGGAGCTGTTTTTT CASSQDQAKGDTGELFF
TRBJ1-1 . . TRBV7-8 TGTGCCAGCAGCTTATCGAAGGGATCCGGGGGTCGGAACACTGAAGCTTTCTTT CASSLSKGSGGRNTEAFF
TRBJ1-5 once TRBD1 TRBV6-6 TGTGCCAGCAGCCGGGGACAGGGGCTGAATCAGCCCCAGCATTTT CASSRGQGLNQPQHF
TRBJ2-7 . . TRBV7-8 TGTGCCAGCGCTTCGATGGATCTACGCGGGCAGTACTTC CASASMDLRGQYF
TRBJ2-6 . . TRBV28 TGTGCCAGCAGCAGGGGGGCTGGGGCCAACGTCCTGACTTTC CASSRGAGANVLTF
TRBJ2-1 . . TRBV30 TGTGCCTGGAGTCGAGTAGGCGCCCGGGAGAAGCAGTTCTTC CAWSRVGAREKQFF
TRBJ1-5 . TRBD1 TRBV28 TGTGCCAGCATCCAGGGGGGGGTTCAGCCCCAGCATTTT CASIQGGVQPQHF
TRBJ1-3 few . TRBV9 TGTGCCAGCAGCGTAGAGGGTTCTGGAAACACCATATATTTT CASSVEGSGNTIYF
TRBJ2-5 . TRBD2 TRBV18 TGTGCCAGCTCACCCACTAGCGGGGAAGAGACCCAGTACTTC CASSPTSGEETQYF
TRBJ2-1 . . TRBV10-1 TGCGCCAGCAGTGAGGGGACACCGACCTACAATGAGCAGTTCTTC CASSEGTPTYNEQFF
TRBJ2-2 . . TRBV28 TGTGCCAGCAGTTTGCACTTGCCCACCGGGGAGCTGTTTTTT CASSLHLPTGELFF
TRBJ2-5 . TRBD2 TRBV5-4 TGTGCCGGAAAATGGGGACTAGCGGAAGAGACCCAGTACTTC CAGKWGLAEETQYF
TRBJ2-5 . . TRBV7-6 TGTGCCAGCAGCTTAGCGCGTACCGGATCCCAAGAGACCCAGTACTTC CASSLARTGSQETQYF
TRBJ1-4 . . TRBV9 TGTGCCAGCAGCTCTGGGGGGTCTGGAAAACTAGGTAATGAAAAACTGTTTTTT CASSSGGSGKLGNEKLFF
TRBJ2-5 . . TRBV11-2 TGTGCCAGCAGCTTACCAGGGGAAGAGACCCAGTACTTC CASSLPGEETQYF
TRBJ1-5 . TRBD1 TRBV25-1 TGTGCCAGCAGCCTGACAGGGAGCCAGTGGCCCCAGCATTTT CASSLTGSQWPQHF
TRBJ2-3 . TRBD1 TRBV19 TGTGCCAGTAGGAGACAGGGCGCGGGCACAGATACGCAGTATTTT CASRRQGAGTDTQYF
TRBJ2-1 . . TRBV9 TGTGCCAGCAGCGTAAGGGCAACTGACTACAATGAGCAGTTCTTC CASSVRATDYNEQFF
TRBJ1-1 . TRBD1 TRBV5-4 TGTGCCAGCAGCCGACAGGGAGGGGACACTGAAGCTTTCTTT CASSRQGGDTEAFF
TRBJ1-3 once TRBD1 TRBV5-6 TGTGCCAGCAGCTCTCGGGACAGGGGGCCAAGCTCTGGAAACACCATATATTTT CASSSRDRGPSSGNTIYF
TRBJ1-3 . . TRBV11-2 TGTGCCAGCAGCTTGACAGGTCTCCCGTCTGGAAACACCATATATTTT CASSLTGLPSGNTIYF
TRBJ2-5 . . TRBV28 TGTGCCAGCAGTTTCCAGGGGACGGTTCGGGAGACCCAGTACTTC CASSFQGTVRETQYF